This T cell receptor (beta chain) was observed in a study of neurological immune-mediated disorders. This clonotype was counted at least ten times. In germline, CDR1 is LGHNA, CDR2 YNFKEQ. The CDR3 covers 16 residues. V lost 2 bases, J lost 3 bases, and 17 bases lay in between. TCRdb re-called the 5' RACE reads with MiXCR, one entry per CDR3 protein. The repertoire holds about 48,000 distinct CDR3 sequences, with roughly a quarter as singletons. The clonotype originates from a woman in her seventies in good health. The rearrangement links TRBV4-2 to TRBJ2-7; TRBD1 or TRBD2 may be the D gene (5 bases each). Material for sequencing was PBMCs. Here the CDR3 reads CASSQPPGQRDYEQYF. The CDR3 region has the DNA TGTGCCAGCAGCCAACCCCCGGGGCAGCGAGACTACGAGCAGTACTTC.